Listed below are T cell receptor beta chains from one sample, sequenced in a study of blood T cell repertoires in COVID-19. Assay: immunoSEQ multiplex PCR; the TCRdb copy retains only in-frame clones and omits some. The sample contains under 250,000 clones, more than 70% of which appear only once. Sequencing was carried out using peripheral blood. These receptors originate from a man aged 40-49 years with active or convalescent COVID-19. The CDR3 runs from the conserved cysteine through the conserved F or W. Fields, in order: J gene, V gene, D gene, clone size, CDR3 protein, CDR3 DNA. D genes are given only for firm matches. For some rows the clone size is stated as once, few or many, or as a class when expanded; others skip it.

J: TRBJ2-7
V: TRBV10-2
D: .
size: .
CDR3: CASSKGQNYEQYF
DNA: TGCGCCAGCAGTAAGGGACAAAACTACGAGCAGTACTTC

J: TRBJ1-3
V: TRBV7-8
D: TRBD1
size: .
CDR3: CASSSVPGQGTGNTIYF
DNA: TGTGCCAGCAGCTCTGTTCCCGGACAGGGGACTGGAAACACCATATATTTT

J: TRBJ2-7
V: TRBV5-5
D: TRBD2
size: .
CDR3: CASSLTSGSYEQYF
DNA: TGTGCCAGCAGCTTGACTAGCGGATCCTACGAGCAGTACTTC

J: TRBJ1-1
V: TRBV5-4
D: .
size: .
CDR3: CASSLTGGTEAFF
DNA: TGTGCCAGCAGCTTGACTGGAGGCACTGAAGCTTTCTTT

J: TRBJ2-2
V: TRBV2
D: TRBD1
size: .
CDR3: CASVGQGVGTGELFF
DNA: TGTGCCAGCGTAGGACAGGGGGTAGGCACCGGGGAGCTGTTTTTT

J: TRBJ1-3
V: TRBV20-1
D: .
size: .
CDR3: CSASSAKGNTIYF
DNA: TGCAGTGCTAGTTCGGCCAAGGGGAACACCATATATTTT

J: TRBJ2-6
V: TRBV11-2
D: TRBD1
size: .
CDR3: CASSFRDRGYWANVLTF
DNA: TGTGCCAGCAGTTTCCGGGACAGGGGCTACTGGGCCAACGTCCTGACTTTC

J: TRBJ1-4
V: TRBV12-3/TRBV12-4
D: .
size: .
CDR3: CASTDTYEKLFF
DNA: TGTGCCAGCACCGACACGTATGAAAAACTGTTTTTT

J: TRBJ2-1
V: TRBV24-1
D: .
size: .
CDR3: CATSERGTIYNEQFF
DNA: TGTGCCACCAGTGAGCGAGGGACAATCTACAATGAGCAGTTCTTC

J: TRBJ2-7
V: TRBV7-9
D: .
size: .
CDR3: CASSLASGSSGNSYEQYF
DNA: TGTGCCAGCAGCTTAGCGTCAGGCAGCTCTGGAAACTCCTACGAGCAGTACTTC

J: TRBJ1-1
V: TRBV13
D: TRBD1
size: .
CDR3: CASSLAETGLQTEAFF
DNA: TGTGCCAGCAGCTTAGCCGAGACAGGGCTGCAGACTGAAGCTTTCTTT

J: TRBJ2-2
V: TRBV7-2
D: .
size: .
CDR3: CASSLVSGKATGELFF
DNA: TGTGCCAGCAGCTTAGTGTCGGGGAAGGCCACCGGGGAGCTGTTTTTT

J: TRBJ1-1
V: TRBV27
D: TRBD1
size: once
CDR3: CASSSYRGLTTEAFF
DNA: TGTGCCAGCAGTTCGTACAGGGGGCTTACGACTGAAGCTTTCTTT

J: TRBJ1-2
V: TRBV28
D: .
size: .
CDR3: CASRPGLGQGYTF
DNA: TGTGCCAGCCGACCTGGGCTGGGTCAGGGCTACACCTTC

J: TRBJ2-7
V: TRBV2
D: TRBD1
size: .
CDR3: CASSGQGPGYEQYF
DNA: TGTGCCAGCAGTGGACAGGGACCGGGCTACGAGCAGTACTTC

J: TRBJ1-1
V: TRBV7-9
D: TRBD1
size: .
CDR3: CASSFRTGGITEAFF
DNA: TGTGCCAGCAGCTTCCGGACAGGGGGTATCACTGAAGCTTTCTTT

J: TRBJ2-1
V: TRBV3-1/TRBV3-2
D: .
size: .
CDR3: CASSQGRAGREQFF
DNA: TGTGCCAGCAGCCAAGGAAGGGCGGGGAGGGAGCAGTTCTTC

J: TRBJ2-3
V: TRBV28
D: TRBD2
size: .
CDR3: CASRRWGGSSTDTQYF
DNA: TGTGCCAGCAGGAGATGGGGCGGGAGCAGCACAGATACGCAGTATTTT

J: TRBJ2-1
V: TRBV6-5
D: TRBD1
size: .
CDR3: CASRWTGDNEQFF
DNA: TGTGCCAGCAGATGGACAGGCGACAATGAGCAGTTCTTC